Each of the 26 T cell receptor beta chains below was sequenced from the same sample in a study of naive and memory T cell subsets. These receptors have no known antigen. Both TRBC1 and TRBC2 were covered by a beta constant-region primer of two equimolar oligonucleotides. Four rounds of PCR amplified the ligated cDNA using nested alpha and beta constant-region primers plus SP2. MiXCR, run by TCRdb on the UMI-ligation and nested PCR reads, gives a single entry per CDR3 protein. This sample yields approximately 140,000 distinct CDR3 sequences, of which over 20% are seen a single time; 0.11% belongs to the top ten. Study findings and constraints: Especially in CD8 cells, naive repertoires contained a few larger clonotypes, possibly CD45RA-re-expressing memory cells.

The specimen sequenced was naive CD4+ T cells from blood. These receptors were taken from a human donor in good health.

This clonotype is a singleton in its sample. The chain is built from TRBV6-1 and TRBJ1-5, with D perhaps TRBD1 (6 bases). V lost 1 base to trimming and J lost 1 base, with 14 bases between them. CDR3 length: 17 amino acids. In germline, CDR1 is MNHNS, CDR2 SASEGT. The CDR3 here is CASSEVLWGLSNQPQHF. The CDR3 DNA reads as TGTGCCAGCAGTGAAGTTTTGTGGGGGCTAAGCAATCAGCCCCAGCATTTT.

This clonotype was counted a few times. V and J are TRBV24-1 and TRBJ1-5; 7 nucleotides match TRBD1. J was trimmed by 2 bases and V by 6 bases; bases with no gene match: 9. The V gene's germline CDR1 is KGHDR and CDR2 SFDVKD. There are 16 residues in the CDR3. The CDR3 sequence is CATSPGTVVGNQPQHF. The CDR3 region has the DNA TGTGCCACCAGTCCCGGGACAGTGGTTGGCAATCAGCCCCAGCATTTT.

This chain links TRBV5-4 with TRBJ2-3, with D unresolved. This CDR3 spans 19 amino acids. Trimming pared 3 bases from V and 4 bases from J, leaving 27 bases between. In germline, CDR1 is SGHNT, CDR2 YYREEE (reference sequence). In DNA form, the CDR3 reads TGTGCCAGCAGCTACACGATATCGCGCGTCAGACACCCCCCAGATACGCAGTATTTT. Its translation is CASSYTISRVRHPPDTQYF.

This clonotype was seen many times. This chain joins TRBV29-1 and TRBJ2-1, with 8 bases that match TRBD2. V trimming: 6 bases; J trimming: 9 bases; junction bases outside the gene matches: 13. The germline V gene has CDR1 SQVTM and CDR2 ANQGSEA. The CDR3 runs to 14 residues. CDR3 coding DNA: TGCAGCGTACCTAGGGGACTAGGGGGAAGTGAGCAGTTCTTC. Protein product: CSVPRGLGGSEQFF.

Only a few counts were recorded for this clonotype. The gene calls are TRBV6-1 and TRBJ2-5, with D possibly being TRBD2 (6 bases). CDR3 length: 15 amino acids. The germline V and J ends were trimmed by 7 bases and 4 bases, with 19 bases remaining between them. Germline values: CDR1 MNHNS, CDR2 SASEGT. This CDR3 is CASKQEPGVRETQYF. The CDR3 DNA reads TGTGCCAGCAAGCAGGAGCCGGGGGTTCGAGAGACCCAGTACTTC.

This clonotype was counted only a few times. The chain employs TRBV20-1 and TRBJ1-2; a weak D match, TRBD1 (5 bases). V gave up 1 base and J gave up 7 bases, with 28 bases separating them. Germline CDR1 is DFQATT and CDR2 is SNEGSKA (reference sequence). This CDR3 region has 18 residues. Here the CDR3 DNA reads TGCAGTGCTAGAGGGGACGGCATTGCCGGAACGGTCCTTTTTGGCTACACCTTC. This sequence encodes CSARGDGIAGTVLFGYTF.

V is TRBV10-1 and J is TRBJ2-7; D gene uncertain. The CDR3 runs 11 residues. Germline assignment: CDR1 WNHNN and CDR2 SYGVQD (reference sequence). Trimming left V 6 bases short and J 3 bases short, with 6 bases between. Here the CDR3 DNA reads TGCGCCAGCAGCAGTAACTACGAGCAGTACTTC. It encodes CASSSNYEQYF.

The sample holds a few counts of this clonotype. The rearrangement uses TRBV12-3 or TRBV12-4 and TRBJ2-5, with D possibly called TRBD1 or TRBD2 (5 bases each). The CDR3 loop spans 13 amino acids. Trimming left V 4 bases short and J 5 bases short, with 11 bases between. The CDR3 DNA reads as TGTGCCAGCAGTTCTTGGGGGACGGAGACCCAGTACTTC. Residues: CASSSWGTETQYF.

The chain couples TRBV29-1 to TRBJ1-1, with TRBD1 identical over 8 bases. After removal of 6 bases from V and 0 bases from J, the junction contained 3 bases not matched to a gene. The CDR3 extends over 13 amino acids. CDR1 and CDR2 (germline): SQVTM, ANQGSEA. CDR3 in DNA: TGCAGCGTGGCAGGGGGCATGAACACTGAAGCTTTCTTT. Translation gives CSVAGGMNTEAFF.

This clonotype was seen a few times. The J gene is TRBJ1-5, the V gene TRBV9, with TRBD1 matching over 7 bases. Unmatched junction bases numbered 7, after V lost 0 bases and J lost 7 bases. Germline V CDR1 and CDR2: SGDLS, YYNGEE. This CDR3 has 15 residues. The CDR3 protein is CASSVGQDRIQPQHF. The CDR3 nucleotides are TGTGCCAGCAGCGTAGGACAGGACAGGATACAGCCCCAGCATTTT. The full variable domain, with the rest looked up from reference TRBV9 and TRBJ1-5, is DSGVTQTPKHLITATGQRVTLRCSPRSGDLSVYWYQQSLDQGLQFLIQYYNGEERAKGNILERFSAQQFPDLHSELNLSSLELGDSALYFCASSVGQDRIQPQHFGDGTRLSIL.

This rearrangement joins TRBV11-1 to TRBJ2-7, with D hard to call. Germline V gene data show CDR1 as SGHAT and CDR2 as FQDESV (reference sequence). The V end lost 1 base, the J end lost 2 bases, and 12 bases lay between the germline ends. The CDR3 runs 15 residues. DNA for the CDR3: TGTGCCAGCAGCTTAGAATCCCATAGACCCTACGAGCAGTACTTC. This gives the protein CASSLESHRPYEQYF.

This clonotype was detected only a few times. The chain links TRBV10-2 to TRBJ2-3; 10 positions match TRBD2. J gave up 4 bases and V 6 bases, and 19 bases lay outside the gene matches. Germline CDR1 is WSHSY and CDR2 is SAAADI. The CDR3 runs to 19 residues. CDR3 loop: CASRMGLAPYSTPSDTQYF. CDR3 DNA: TGCGCCAGCAGAATGGGACTAGCGCCCTATTCGACCCCGTCAGATACGCAGTATTTT.

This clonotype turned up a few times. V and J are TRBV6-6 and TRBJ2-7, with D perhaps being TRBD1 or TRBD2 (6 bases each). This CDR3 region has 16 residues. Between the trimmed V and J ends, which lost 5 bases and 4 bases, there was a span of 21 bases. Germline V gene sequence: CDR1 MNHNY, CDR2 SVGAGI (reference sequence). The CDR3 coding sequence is TGTGCCAGCAGTCTTCCCCGGGGGCGGGAAGGGTACGAGCAGTACTTC. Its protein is CASSLPRGREGYEQYF.

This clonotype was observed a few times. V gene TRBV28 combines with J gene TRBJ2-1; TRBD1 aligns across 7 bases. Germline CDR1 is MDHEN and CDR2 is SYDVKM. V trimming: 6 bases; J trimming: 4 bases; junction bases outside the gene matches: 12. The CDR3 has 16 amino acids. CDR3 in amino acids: CASRPSRDRLYNEQFF. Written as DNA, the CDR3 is TGTGCCAGCAGGCCCTCGAGGGACAGATTGTACAATGAGCAGTTCTTC. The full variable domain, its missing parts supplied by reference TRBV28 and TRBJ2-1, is DVKVTQSSRYLVKRTGEKVFLECVQDMDHENMFWYRQDPGLGLRLIYFSYDVKMKEKGDIPEGYSVSREKKERFSLILESASTNQTSMYLCASRPSRDRLYNEQFFGPGTRLTVL.

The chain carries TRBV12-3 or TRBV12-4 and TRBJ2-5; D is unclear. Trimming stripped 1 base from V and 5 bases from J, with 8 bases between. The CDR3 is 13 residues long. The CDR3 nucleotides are TGTGCCAGCAGTTTAGAAGGATTTGAGACCCAGTACTTC. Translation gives CASSLEGFETQYF.

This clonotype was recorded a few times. The CDR3 coding sequence is TGCAGCTGGCAGGGAGTGGGGGAGACCCAGTACTTC. It yields the protein CSWQGVGETQYF. This chain connects TRBV29-1 to TRBJ2-5; D possibly matches TRBD1 or TRBD2 (5 bases each). Deletions cut 8 bases from V and 5 bases from J, with 15 bases between. This CDR3 is 12 amino acids long. In germline, CDR1 is SQVTM, CDR2 ANQGSEA.

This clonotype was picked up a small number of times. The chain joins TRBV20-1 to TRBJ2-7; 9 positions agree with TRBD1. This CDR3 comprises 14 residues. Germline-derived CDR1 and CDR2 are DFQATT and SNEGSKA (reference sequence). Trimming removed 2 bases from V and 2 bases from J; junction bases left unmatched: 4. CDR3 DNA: TGCAGTGCTAGAAGGACAGGGGTTCCCTACGAGCAGTACTTC. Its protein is CSARRTGVPYEQYF.

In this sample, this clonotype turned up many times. The chain's CDR3 is CASRHLAASYNEQFF. In DNA, the CDR3 is TGTGCCAGCAGGCATCTAGCGGCGTCCTACAATGAGCAGTTCTTC. The V and J genes are TRBV6-5 and TRBJ2-1, with TRBD2 matching 7 bases. Germline V CDR1 and CDR2: MNHEY, SVGAGI. J was trimmed by 1 base and V by 6 bases; bases with no gene match: 6. This CDR3 comprises 15 residues.

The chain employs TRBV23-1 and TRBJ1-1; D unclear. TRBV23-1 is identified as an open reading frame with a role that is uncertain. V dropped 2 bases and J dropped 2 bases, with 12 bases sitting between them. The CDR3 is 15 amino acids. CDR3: CASSQEWHDNTEAFF. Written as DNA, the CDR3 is TGCGCCAGCAGTCAAGAATGGCATGACAACACTGAAGCTTTCTTT.

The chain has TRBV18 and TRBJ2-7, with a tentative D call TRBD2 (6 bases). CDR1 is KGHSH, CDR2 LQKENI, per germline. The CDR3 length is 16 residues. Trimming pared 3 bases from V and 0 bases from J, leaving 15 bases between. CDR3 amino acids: CASSPWEAPLSYEQYF. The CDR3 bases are TGTGCCAGCTCACCCTGGGAGGCCCCTCTCTCCTACGAGCAGTACTTC.

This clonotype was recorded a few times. Here the CDR3 reads CASSLVWGGSRPMETQYF. CDR3 DNA: TGTGCCAGCAGCTTAGTTTGGGGGGGATCAAGGCCTATGGAGACCCAGTACTTC. This chain uses TRBV7-2 with TRBJ2-5, with TRBD2 matching over 7 bases. The CDR3 has 18 amino acids. The germline CDR1 and CDR2 sequences are SGHTA and FQGNSA. The J segment lost 5 bases and the V segment lost 1 base, leaving 16 bases of the junction unmatched.

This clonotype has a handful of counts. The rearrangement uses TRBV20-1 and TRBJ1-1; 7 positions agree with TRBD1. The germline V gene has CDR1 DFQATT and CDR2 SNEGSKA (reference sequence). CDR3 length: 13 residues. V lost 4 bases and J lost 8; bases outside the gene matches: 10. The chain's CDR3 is CSATKQGLAEAFF. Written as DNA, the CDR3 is TGCAGTGCTACAAAACAGGGGTTGGCGGAAGCTTTCTTT.

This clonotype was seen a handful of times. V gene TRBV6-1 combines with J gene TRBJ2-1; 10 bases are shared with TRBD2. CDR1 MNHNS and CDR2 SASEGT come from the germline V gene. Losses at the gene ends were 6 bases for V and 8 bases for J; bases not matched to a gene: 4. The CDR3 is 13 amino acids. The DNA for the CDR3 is TGTGCCAGCAGCCGAGCGGGAGGGGATGAGCAGTTCTTC. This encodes CASSRAGGDEQFF.

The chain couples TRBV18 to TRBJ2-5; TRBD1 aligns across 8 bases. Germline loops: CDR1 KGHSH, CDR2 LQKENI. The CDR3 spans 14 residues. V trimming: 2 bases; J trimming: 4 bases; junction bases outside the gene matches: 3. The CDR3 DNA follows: TGTGCCAGCTCACCAGGGACAGGAGGAGAGACCCAGTACTTC. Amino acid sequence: CASSPGTGGETQYF.

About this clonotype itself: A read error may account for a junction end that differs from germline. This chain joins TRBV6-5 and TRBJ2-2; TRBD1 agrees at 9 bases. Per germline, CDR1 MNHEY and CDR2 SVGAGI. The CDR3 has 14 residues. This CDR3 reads CASSSRDRVGKLFF. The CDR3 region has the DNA TGTGCCAGCAGTTCCAGGGACAGGGTCGGGAAGCTGTTTTTT.

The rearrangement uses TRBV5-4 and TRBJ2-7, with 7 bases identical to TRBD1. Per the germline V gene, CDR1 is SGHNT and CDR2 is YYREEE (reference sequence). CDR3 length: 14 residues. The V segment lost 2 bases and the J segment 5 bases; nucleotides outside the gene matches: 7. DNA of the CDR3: TGTGCCAGCAGCTTCGACAGGGTGGTTAACGAGCAGTACTTC. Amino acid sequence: CASSFDRVVNEQYF.